This T cell receptor (beta chain) was captured by sequencing in a study of monozygotic twins with inflammatory bowel disease (dated by TCRdb to about 2019). Regarding the complete study: The complete study included some 28 monozygotic twin pairs: 19 IBD-discordant Danish pairs and nine German pairs, of which four were IBD-concordant and five were IBD-discordant. Disease-associated traits were sought mainly through comparisons between IBD patients and their genetically identical healthy co-twins within discordant pairs. Each individual had, on average, about 151 000 unique TCRalpha sequences and 181 000 unique TCRbeta sequences available for analysis.

Library construction relied on 5' RACE. Each TCR library was prepared from about 4,000 ng of total RNA. For each sample, cDNA synthesis with SMARTScribe reverse transcriptase was split into eight separate reactions. Unique molecular identifiers containing a 6-nucleotide sample barcode were introduced through template switching during cDNA synthesis. Amplification of TCRalpha and TCRbeta cDNA involved two nested PCRs of around 16 and 10 cycles, and each PCR was followed by bead purification. Before amplification, the cDNA was both treated with uracil DNA-glycosylase and purified with the QIAquick PCR purification kit. The second PCR added Illumina TruSeq-compatible adapters along with sample-specific barcodes. TapeStation and Qubit were used to check library quality and concentration, and approximately 5.5 ng of each library went into the pool. Sequencing of the pooled libraries was done on an Illumina HiSeq2500 single-index Rapid Run using custom sequencing primers and 2 x 100 bp reads. The source study handled its data this way. MiGEC version 1.2.6 was used for UMI-based consensus assembly, which corrected PCR and sequencing errors. MiXCR version 2.1.1 was used to carry out V(D)J alignment, clonotype assembly and CDR3 extraction. To normalise gene usage, clonotype sharing and MAIT/NKT TCR abundance, the analysis used the top 1000, 10 000 and 20 000 clonotypes per sample. After downsampling to 27 000 UMIs, diversity was calculated as the inverse Simpson index using the vegan R package. Paired Mann-Whitney U tests were applied to discordant twin pairs, and Benjamini-Hochberg correction was used for multiple testing. TCRdb reanalyzed the reads, keeping one entry per CDR3 protein sequence and omitting DNA. TCRdb's processing, not the authors' own work, is the source of the V and J calls. The table kept for this sample lists 300,000 to 400,000 distinct CDR3 sequences. Under 2.5% of the sample lies in the top ten.

The investigation overall reported the following: Measured by the inverse Simpson index, TCRbeta repertoire diversity was lower in IBD patients than in their healthy co-twins. The results gave no support for a single strong signal or clonotype linked to IBD. Differing immunosuppressive treatments among patients may have added background noise and inter-individual variability to the repertoires. No difference in repertoire similarity was observed between concordant and discordant twins, possibly owing to limited statistical power. The analysis was unable to tell apart different T cell subtypes. Compared with healthy twins, IBD patients shared fewer clonotypes with other individuals, and the difference was most pronounced in patients with signs of disease activity.

The CDR3 sequence holds 15 residues, the cysteine and phenylalanine included. Only the protein sequence is given. With regard to this clonotype: Its antigen remains undetermined.

From each donor, a roughly 2.3 ml peripheral blood sample was drawn into PAXgene tubes and stored at -80 degrees C. Without T cell sorting, total RNA was isolated from whole blood using the PAXgene blood miRNA kit on an automated QIAcube. Peripheral blood from monozygotic twin pairs, either concordant or discordant for inflammatory bowel disease, underwent deep TCRalpha and TCRbeta repertoire profiling that used unique molecular barcoding. Smoking habits were recorded for all twin pairs, with individuals classified as current, former or never smokers. This sequence uses TRBV12-3 or TRBV12-4 and TRBJ1-1. This sequence originates from a human donor with ulcerative colitis or Crohn's disease, or a healthy co-twin of an affected twin (not recorded which). The sequencing sample was made of blood. The CDR3 region reads CASSFWASEGTEAFF.